This T cell receptor beta chain was captured in a study of cytomegalovirus exposure and HLA in healthy donors. CDR1 and CDR2 (germline): MDHEN, SYDVKM. The ends were cut back, 2 bases at V and 1 base at J, with 5 bases in the middle. This CDR3 has 14 amino acids. 13 Jbeta primers and 60 Vbeta primers were used for the PCR. Here immunoSEQ multiplex PCR was the method, and the copy in TCRdb shows in-frame clones only, minus some. The table has over 50,000 clones, approximately 72% seen once. Specimen: PBMCs. This TCR came from a man aged 50 or older in good health and CMV-seropositive. The chain is built from TRBV28 and TRBJ2-2; no firm D call. The CDR3 DNA reads as TGTGCCAGCAGTTTAGGCAAGAACACCGGGGAGCTGTTTTTT. Its protein is CASSLGKNTGELFF.